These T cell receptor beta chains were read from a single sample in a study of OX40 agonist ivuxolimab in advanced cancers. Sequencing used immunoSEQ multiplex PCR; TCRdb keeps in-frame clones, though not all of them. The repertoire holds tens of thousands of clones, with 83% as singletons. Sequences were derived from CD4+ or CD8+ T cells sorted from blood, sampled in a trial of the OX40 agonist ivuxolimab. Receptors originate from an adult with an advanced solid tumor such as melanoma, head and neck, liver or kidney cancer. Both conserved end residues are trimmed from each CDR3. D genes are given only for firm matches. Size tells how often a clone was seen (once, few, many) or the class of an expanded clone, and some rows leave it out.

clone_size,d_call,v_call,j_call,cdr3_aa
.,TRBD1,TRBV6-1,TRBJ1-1,ASSESGGAGAF
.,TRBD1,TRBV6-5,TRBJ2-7,ASSRQGPSYEQY
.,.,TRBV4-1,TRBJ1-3,ASSQETETPRNTIY
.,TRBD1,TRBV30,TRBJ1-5,AWDRQGLNQPQH
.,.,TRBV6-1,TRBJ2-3,ASDQTDTQY
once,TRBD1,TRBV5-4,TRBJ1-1,ASSVRDREGAF
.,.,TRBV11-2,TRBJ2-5,ASSFSGEETQY
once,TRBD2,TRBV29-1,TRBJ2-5,SAGASGRRETQY
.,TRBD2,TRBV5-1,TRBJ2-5,ASSLTLAQETQY
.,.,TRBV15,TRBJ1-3,ATSRGPLSSGNTIY
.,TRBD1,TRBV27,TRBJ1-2,ASRRDRDYGYT
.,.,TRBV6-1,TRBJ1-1,ASWSRYTEAF
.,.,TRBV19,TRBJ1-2,ASSINRGSGYT
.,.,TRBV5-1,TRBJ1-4,ASSLLAAADEKLF
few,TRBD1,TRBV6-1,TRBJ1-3,ASRGQGFSGNTIY
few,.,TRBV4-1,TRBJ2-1,ASSRDNEQF
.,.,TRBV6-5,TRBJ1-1,ASSGQSEAF
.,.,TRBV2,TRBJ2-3,ASRRDDMFHTQY
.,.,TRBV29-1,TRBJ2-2,SVTESGELF
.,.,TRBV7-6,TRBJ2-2,ASSLNQGSITGELF
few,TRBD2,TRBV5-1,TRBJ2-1,ASSFGLAGGGQF
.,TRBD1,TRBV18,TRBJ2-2,ASSDRDRRTTGELF
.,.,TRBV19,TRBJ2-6,ASSIDLGSSGANVLT
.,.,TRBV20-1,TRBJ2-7,SAHRDYEQY
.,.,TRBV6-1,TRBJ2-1,ASSETLVGAASYNEQF
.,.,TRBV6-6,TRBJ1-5,ASRILEGGQPQH
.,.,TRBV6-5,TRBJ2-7,ASRATFTYEQY
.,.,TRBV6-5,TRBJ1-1,ASTQRGKNTEAF
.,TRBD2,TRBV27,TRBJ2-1,ASSLVASGSGNEQF
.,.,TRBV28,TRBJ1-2,ATEGGARGYT
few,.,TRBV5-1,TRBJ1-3,ASSEGGSGNTIY
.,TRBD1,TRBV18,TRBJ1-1,ASSPGQGNPEAF
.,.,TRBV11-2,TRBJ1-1,ASSLALGPNTEAF
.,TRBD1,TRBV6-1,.,ASRRDRESSYEQY
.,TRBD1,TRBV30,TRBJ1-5,AWTPTGEAPRMNQPQH
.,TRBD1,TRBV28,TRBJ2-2,ASEGQGATNTGELF
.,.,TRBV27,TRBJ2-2,ASSKNTGELF
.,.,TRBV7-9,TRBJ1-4,ASSFETGKLF
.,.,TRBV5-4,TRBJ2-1,ASSLIESSYNEQF
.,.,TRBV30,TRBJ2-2,AWSPGPSRTGELF